Below are 15 T cell receptor beta chains sequenced from a single sample in a study of cytomegalovirus exposure and HLA in healthy donors. It was with 60 Vbeta and 13 Jbeta primers that the PCR ran. The data were produced by immunoSEQ multiplex PCR, yet TCRdb's version contains in-frame clones alone and is incomplete. The sample lists 130,000 to 150,000 clones, about 82% occurring once. Sequenced sample: PBMCs. The receptor source for this set is a man aged 25 to 40 in good health and CMV-seronegative.

By its share, this clone is medium-sized (0.01 to 0.1%). This chain connects TRBV7-6 to TRBJ2-7; tentatively, D is TRBD2 (6 bases). Trimming left V 5 bases short and J 5 bases short, with 16 bases between. CDR1 and CDR2 (germline): SGHVS, FNYEAQ. This CDR3 comprises 14 residues. CDR3 DNA: TGTGCCAGCAGCCTAGGTGGGGGGAGGAACGAGCAGTACTTC. Its protein is CASSLGGGRNEQYF.

In this sample, this clone turned up once. The J gene is TRBJ2-7, the V gene TRBV5-1, with 7 positions matching TRBD1. V gave up 4 bases and J gave up 5 bases; unmatched junction bases: 15. Per germline, CDR1 SGHRS and CDR2 YFSETQ. There are 16 residues in the CDR3. The CDR3: CASSHRTGTEVNEQYF. CDR3 sequence (DNA): TGCGCCAGCAGCCATAGGACCGGGACAGAGGTGAACGAGCAGTACTTC.

This clone was detected ten times or more. V is TRBV6-1 and J is TRBJ2-7; 8 nucleotides agree with TRBD2. CDR1 MNHNS and CDR2 SASEGT come from the germline V gene. The CDR3 loop spans 15 amino acids. V was pared by 1 base and J by 2 bases, with 4 bases of the junction left unmatched. CDR3 sequence reads: CASSEVSGEPYEQYF. CDR3 bases: TGTGCCAGCAGTGAAGTTAGCGGGGAGCCCTACGAGCAGTACTTC.

This clone occurred a few times. The chain has TRBV28 and TRBJ2-1; TRBD2 aligns across 15 bases. The CDR3 has 14 residues. Per germline, CDR1 MDHEN and CDR2 SYDVKM. The V gene end was trimmed by 6 bases and the J gene end by 14 bases; junction bases not matched to a gene: 8. DNA of the CDR3: TGTGCCAGCAGCCCGGGACTAGCGGGAGGCTCGAAGTTCTTC. Protein product: CASSPGLAGGSKFF.

The chain joins TRBV5-6 to TRBJ1-2; D remains unclear. Germline-derived CDR1 and CDR2 are SGHDT and YYEEEE. The CDR3 is 14 amino acids. Trimming cost V 3 bases and J 2 bases, with 11 bases left between them. CDR3 protein: CASSSTSINYGYTF. The CDR3, as DNA: TGTGCCAGCAGCTCTACGTCCATAAACTATGGCTACACCTTC.

This chain connects TRBV6-1 to TRBJ2-2; the match to TRBD1 covers 10 bases. The CDR3 extends over 18 amino acids. The V gene's germline CDR1 is MNHNS and CDR2 SASEGT. The V gene end was trimmed by 1 base and the J gene end by 7 bases; junction bases not matched to a gene: 12. The CDR3 DNA is TGTGCCAGCAGTGAAGTTTTCGGGACAGGGGCATCTCGCGGGGAGCTGTTTTTT. It encodes CASSEVFGTGASRGELFF.

The rearrangement links TRBV28 to TRBJ1-2; 7 nucleotides match TRBD1. The germline V gene encodes CDR1 MDHEN and CDR2 SYDVKM. The V and J ends lost 5 bases and 6 bases, in that order; junction bases with no gene match: 12. CDR3 length: 15 amino acids. In nucleotides, the CDR3 is TGTGCCAGCAGTCTCCCCGGGACAGCCCGGGATGGCTACACCTTC. It is translated as CASSLPGTARDGYTF.

This clone has only a few counts. The chain joins TRBV7-3 to TRBJ1-1; D unclear. In germline, CDR1 is SGHTA, CDR2 FQGTGA. The CDR3 has 13 amino acids. V lost 5 bases and J lost 1, with 8 bases in between. CDR3 sequence: CASSPAGNTEAFF. In DNA, the CDR3 is TGTGCCAGCAGCCCGGCAGGGAACACTGAAGCTTTCTTT.

V is TRBV4-2 and J is TRBJ1-2; no clear D gene. The CDR3 sequence is 13 residues long. Germline V gives CDR1 LGHNA, CDR2 YNFKEQ. Trimming left V 2 bases short and J 6 bases short, with 10 bases between. The DNA of the CDR3 is TGTGCCAGCAGCCAACAGCCAGGCCATGGCTACACCTTC. As protein: CASSQQPGHGYTF.

This clone has a single count. V and J are TRBV9 and TRBJ2-2; no definite D call. The germline V and J ends were trimmed by 0 bases and 7 bases, with 7 bases remaining between them. CDR1 is SGDLS, CDR2 YYNGEE, per germline. The CDR3 contains 13 residues. CDR3: CASSVASGGELFF. The CDR3 DNA sequence: TGTGCCAGCAGCGTAGCGTCGGGCGGGGAGCTGTTTTTT.

The V call is TRBV29-1, the J call TRBJ2-3; 7 bases fit TRBD1. The CDR3 spans 15 residues. V lost 7 bases to trimming and J lost 6 bases; unmatched junction nucleotides: 16. Germline CDR1 and CDR2: SQVTM and ANQGSEA. The CDR3: CSAEGLTGILDTQYF. DNA for the CDR3: TGCAGCGCAGAGGGCCTGACAGGGATCCTCGATACGCAGTATTTT.

The chain recombines TRBV7-9 with TRBJ2-1; 8 bases line up with TRBD2. J lost 13 bases, V lost 5 bases, and 16 bases had no gene match. Germline CDR1 reads SEHNR; CDR2 reads FQNEAQ (reference sequence). The CDR3 length is 15 residues. CDR3 DNA sequence: TGTGCCAGCAGCGCCGGTCGGGGTAGCGGGAAGCATCAGTTCTTC. This codes for CASSAGRGSGKHQFF. The full variable domain, with the rest looked up from reference TRBV7-9 and TRBJ2-1, is DTGVSQNPRHKITKRGQNVTFRCDPISEHNRLYWYRQTLGQGPEFLTYFQNEAQLEKSRLLSDRFSAERPKGSFSTLEIQRTEQGDSAMYLCASSAGRGSGKHQFFGPGTRLTVL.

The chain couples TRBV29-1 to TRBJ2-1; a weak D match, TRBD1 (6 bases). The V end lost 4 bases, the J end lost 9 bases, and 16 bases lay between the germline ends. CDR1 is SQVTM, CDR2 ANQGSEA, per germline. This CDR3 region has 13 residues. The CDR3 spells CSVGGGLRGEQFF. CDR3 bases: TGCAGCGTTGGGGGCGGGCTCAGGGGTGAGCAGTTCTTC.

This rearrangement joins TRBV28 to TRBJ2-1; 9 positions match TRBD1. The J segment lost 6 bases and the V segment lost 5 bases, leaving 5 bases of the junction unmatched. Germline V gives CDR1 MDHEN, CDR2 SYDVKM. The CDR3 loop spans 14 amino acids. Written as DNA, the CDR3 is TGTGCCAGCAGTACAAGGACAGGGGTCAATGAGCAGTTCTTC. It yields the protein CASSTRTGVNEQFF.

The V and J genes are TRBV28 and TRBJ2-7, with 9 bases lining up with TRBD1. Germline V gene data show CDR1 as MDHEN and CDR2 as SYDVKM. Trimming took 6 bases from V and 2 from J; bases not matched to a gene: 8. This CDR3 contains 15 residues. The CDR3 coding sequence is TGTGCCAGCAGCCTTAACACAGGGGGCCCCTACGAGCAGTACTTC. Residues: CASSLNTGGPYEQYF.